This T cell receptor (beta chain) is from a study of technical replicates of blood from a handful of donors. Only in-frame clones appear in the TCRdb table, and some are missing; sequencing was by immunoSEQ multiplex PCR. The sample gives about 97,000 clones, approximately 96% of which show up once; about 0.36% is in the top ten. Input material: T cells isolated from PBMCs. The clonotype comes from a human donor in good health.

The CDR3 region is CASSYTSGGAYEQYF. CDR3 nucleotides: TGTGCCAGCAGCTATACTAGCGGGGGAGCCTACGAGCAGTACTTC. This sequence joins TRBV11-2 and TRBJ2-7; 11 positions agree with TRBD2. This CDR3 comprises 15 residues. V trimming: 4 bases; J trimming: 2 bases; junction bases outside the gene matches: 4. Germline CDR1 and CDR2: SGHAT and FQNNGV.